Below, 27 T cell receptor beta chains from the same sample are listed, as sequenced in a study of blood T cell repertoires in COVID-19. Assay: immunoSEQ multiplex PCR; the TCRdb copy retains only in-frame clones and omits some. The sample has 200,000 to 300,000 clones; over 80% are singletons. Sequencing used peripheral blood. These TCRs come from a middle-aged woman with acute or convalescent COVID-19.

This chain links TRBV6-5 with TRBJ2-1; tentative D call: TRBD2 (5 bases). The germline CDR1 and CDR2 sequences are MNHEY and SVGAGI. Trimming took off 10 bases at V and 0 bases at J, with 16 bases between the two ends. This CDR3 is 15 amino acids long. DNA of the CDR3: TGTGCCACCCAAACGAGGGTAAGCTCCTACAATGAGCAGTTCTTC. It yields the protein CATQTRVSSYNEQFF.

The rearrangement uses TRBV11-2 and TRBJ2-1; no clear D gene. The V end was cut by 0 bases, the J end by 3 bases, with 18 bases between. Germline CDR1 SGHAT, CDR2 FQNNGV. The CDR3 loop spans 18 amino acids. The CDR3 here is CASSLDGIWAELYNEQFF. In DNA, the CDR3 is TGTGCCAGCAGCTTAGATGGAATTTGGGCAGAACTCTACAATGAGCAGTTCTTC.

The chain links TRBV19 to TRBJ1-2; D is ambiguous. V was shortened by 6 bases and J by 2 bases, with 13 bases between the two germline ends. The V gene's germline CDR1 is LNHDA and CDR2 SQIVND (reference sequence). This CDR3 comprises 14 residues. The CDR3 coding sequence is TGTGCCAGTAGGGAAGGCAGCGTCAACTATGGCTACACCTTC. Residues: CASREGSVNYGYTF.

This clone was seen only once. The V gene is TRBV6-5, the J gene TRBJ2-3; unclear D gene. Germline CDR1 and CDR2: MNHEY and SVGAGI. Trimming removed 2 bases from V and 6 bases from J, with 9 bases in between. CDR3 length: 13 residues. Written as DNA, the CDR3 is TGTGCCAGCAGTTACCCACCGGTCGATACGCAGTATTTT. Amino acids: CASSYPPVDTQYF.

The chain has TRBV14 and TRBJ2-3; maybe TRBD2 (6 bases). Trimming removed 3 bases from V and 5 bases from J, with 18 bases in between. The CDR3 runs 16 residues. CDR1 and CDR2 from the germline V gene are SGHDN and FVKESK. The CDR3 loop is CASSQFGTQVIDTQYF. The CDR3 nucleotides read TGTGCCAGCAGCCAGTTCGGGACTCAGGTCATAGATACGCAGTATTTT.

V is TRBV29-1 and J is TRBJ2-3, with 7 bases that match TRBD1. The CDR3 is 15 amino acids. V shed 5 bases and J 1 base; nucleotides not matched to a gene: 9. The germline V gene has CDR1 SQVTM and CDR2 ANQGSEA. This CDR3 reads CSVSPDRVGTDTQYF. In DNA form, the CDR3 reads TGCAGCGTTAGTCCCGACAGGGTGGGCACAGATACGCAGTATTTT.

The chain carries TRBV7-8 and TRBJ1-1; 7 positions agree with TRBD1. CDR3 size: 16 residues. Germline V gene lookup returns CDR1 SGHVS and CDR2 FQNEAQ. The junction had 6 bases not matched to a gene; V was cut back by 1 base and J by 1 base. Here the CDR3 DNA reads TGTGCCAGCAGCTTAGTTAGGGGGCGAAAGAACACTGAAGCTTTCTTT. Amino acid sequence: CASSLVRGRKNTEAFF.

This rearrangement joins TRBV2 to TRBJ1-1; TRBD1 agrees at 8 bases. V dropped 4 bases and J dropped 4; count of bases not matched to a gene: 5. Germline V lookup: CDR1 SNHLY, CDR2 FYNNEI. The CDR3 runs 14 residues. The CDR3 DNA reads as TGTGCCAGCAGTGGGACAGGGTTGGGCACTGAAGCTTTCTTT. This gives the protein CASSGTGLGTEAFF.

The chain recombines TRBV11-3 with TRBJ2-1, with D possibly matching TRBD1 (6 bases). Germline loops: CDR1 SGHNT, CDR2 YENEEA. Trimming shortened V by 2 bases and J by 5 bases, and 10 bases separated the two germline ends. The CDR3 runs 14 residues. CDR3 region: CASSLWTADNEQFF. CDR3 bases: TGTGCCAGCAGCTTATGGACAGCCGACAATGAGCAGTTCTTC.

The chain links TRBV30 to TRBJ2-5; D not resolved. Germline CDR1 reads GTSNPN; CDR2 reads SVGIG (reference sequence). The CDR3 totals 14 residues. V lost 1 base and J lost 3, with 12 bases in between. The CDR3 is CAWSASAIEETQYF. DNA for the CDR3: TGTGCCTGGAGTGCCAGCGCTATCGAAGAGACCCAGTACTTC.

The chain couples TRBV6-4 to TRBJ1-2; 7 bases fit TRBD1. Trimming took 4 bases from V and 3 from J; bases not matched to a gene: 20. The CDR3 totals 19 residues. The germline CDR1 and CDR2 sequences are MRHNA and SNTAGT. The CDR3 DNA follows: TGTGCCAGCAGTGGAATCGGGACAGCCAACGGATGGGATTACTATGGCTACACCTTC. This translates into CASSGIGTANGWDYYGYTF.

In its sample, this clone was seen once. This chain connects TRBV2 to TRBJ1-5, with unresolved D. Germline V lookup: CDR1 SNHLY, CDR2 FYNNEI. V was clipped by 6 bases and J by 3 bases, with 9 bases between them. The CDR3 extends over 13 amino acids. CDR3: CASSGELNQPQHF. Written as DNA, the CDR3 is TGTGCCAGCAGCGGGGAGCTCAATCAGCCCCAGCATTTT.

The chain is built from TRBV5-5 and TRBJ1-2; TRBD1 agrees at 7 bases. Looked up from germline, CDR1 is SGHKS and CDR2 is YYEKEE (reference sequence). The CDR3 is made up of 15 amino acids. V lost 0 bases to trimming and J lost 2 bases; unmatched junction nucleotides: 4. This CDR3 is CASSLGQGVNYGYTF. As DNA, the CDR3 is TGTGCCAGCAGCTTGGGGCAGGGGGTGAACTATGGCTACACCTTC.

In this sample, this clone turned up once. The chain uses TRBV7-2 and TRBJ1-2, with TRBD1 as a possible D gene (6 bases). Germline lookup yields CDR1 SGHTA and CDR2 FQGNSA. The V and J ends lost 3 bases and 11 bases respectively, with 16 bases between them. This CDR3 spans 13 amino acids. CDR3 region: CASSLGSGGTYTF. In DNA, the CDR3 is TGTGCCAGCAGCTTGGGTAGCGGGGGCACTTACACCTTC.

The gene calls are TRBV19 and TRBJ1-5; D is ambiguous. V lost 4 bases and J 9 bases, leaving 13 bases between the germline ends. Looked up from germline, CDR1 is LNHDA and CDR2 is SQIVND (reference sequence). CDR3 length: 13 residues. DNA of the CDR3: TGTGCCAGTAGTACCGACTTAGCGCCGCCCCAGCATTTT. Its translation: CASSTDLAPPQHF.

This clone was seen only once. This chain links TRBV30 with TRBJ1-5, with D perhaps TRBD1 (6 bases). Germline-derived CDR1 and CDR2 are GTSNPN and SVGIG (reference sequence). The CDR3 has 14 residues. V was shortened by 1 base and J by 3 bases, with 10 bases between the two germline ends. CDR3 residues: CAWSGDIANQPQHF. CDR3 DNA sequence: TGTGCCTGGAGTGGGGACATCGCCAATCAGCCCCAGCATTTT.

This clone was found once. The chain recombines TRBV29-1 with TRBJ2-5; 7 bases map to TRBD1. The CDR3 covers 12 residues. CDR1 SQVTM and CDR2 ANQGSEA come from the germline V gene. The V gene end was trimmed by 3 bases and the J gene end by 4 bases; junction bases not matched to a gene: 2. The CDR3 protein is CSVEDRPETQYF. The CDR3 coding sequence is TGCAGCGTTGAGGACAGGCCAGAGACCCAGTACTTC.

This clone was observed a single time. The chain uses TRBV19 and TRBJ1-2; tentatively, D is TRBD1 (6 bases). The CDR3 runs 14 residues. With 9 bases removed from V and 5 bases from J, the gap between germline ends came to 19 bases. Germline V gene lookup returns CDR1 LNHDA and CDR2 SQIVND (reference sequence). As DNA, the CDR3 is TGTGCCAGATACCCCCCGCGGACAGAGTATGGCTACACCTTC. It specifies CARYPPRTEYGYTF.

The chain couples TRBV10-2 to TRBJ2-1; the D is unclear. Trimming pared 6 bases from V and 0 bases from J, leaving 9 bases between. CDR3 length equals 14 residues. From germline, CDR1 is WSHSY and CDR2 SAAADI. The CDR3 reads CASSSRGSYNEQFF. The CDR3 coding sequence is TGCGCCAGCAGCAGCAGAGGCTCCTACAATGAGCAGTTCTTC.

The V and J genes are TRBV6-1 and TRBJ2-7; 9 bases line up with TRBD1. Trimming cost V 4 bases and J 6 bases; bases outside gene matches: 13. The germline V gene encodes CDR1 MNHNS and CDR2 SASEGT. The CDR3 is made up of 16 amino acids. In nucleotides, the CDR3 is TGTGCCAGCAGTGGGACCCGACAGGGGGTTCTTAGCGAGCAGTACGTC. It encodes CASSGTRQGVLSEQYV.

The chain combines TRBV30 with TRBJ2-2, with 12 bases identical to TRBD2. The CDR3 has 17 amino acids. Germline lookup yields CDR1 GTSNPN and CDR2 SVGIG (reference sequence). Trimming at V came to 2 bases and at J to 2 bases, leaving 6 bases not matched to a gene. The CDR3 here is CAWSLTSGGPNTGELFF. CDR3 nucleotides: TGTGCCTGGAGTTTAACTAGCGGGGGGCCAAACACCGGGGAGCTGTTTTTT.

The V gene is TRBV6-6, the J gene TRBJ2-1; 11 bases are a match to TRBD1. CDR3 length: 15 amino acids. Germline lookup yields CDR1 MNHNY and CDR2 SVGAGI (reference sequence). The J segment lost 10 bases and the V segment lost 0 bases, leaving 5 bases of the junction unmatched. CDR3 DNA: TGTGCCAGCAGTTACTCGGGACAGGGGGTTGGGGAGCAGTTCTTC. Its protein product is CASSYSGQGVGEQFF.

This chain connects TRBV11-1 to TRBJ1-2; D not certain. The CDR3 loop spans 13 amino acids. V was shortened by 5 bases and J by 8 bases, with 15 bases between the two germline ends. The germline CDR1 and CDR2 sequences are SGHAT and FQDESV (reference sequence). The chain's CDR3 is CASSPGRAGGYTF. The CDR3 bases are TGTGCCAGCAGCCCCGGACGGGCGGGGGGCTACACCTTC.

This chain joins TRBV5-5 and TRBJ1-1, with D possibly TRBD1 on 5 matching bases. V was trimmed by 2 bases and J by 7 bases, leaving 12 bases between them. Germline lookup yields CDR1 SGHKS and CDR2 YYEKEE (reference sequence). The CDR3 has 13 residues. The chain's CDR3 is CASSFDRIFEAFF. The CDR3 bases are TGTGCCAGCAGCTTCGACAGAATTTTTGAAGCTTTCTTT.

V and J are TRBV2 and TRBJ1-2; no definite D call. The length of the CDR3 is 13 residues. The germline V gene encodes CDR1 SNHLY and CDR2 FYNNEI. Trimming removed 4 bases at V and 0 bases at J, with 6 bases between. DNA for the CDR3: TGTGCCAGCAGTGTCACAACTAACTATGGCTACACCTTC. Protein sequence: CASSVTTNYGYTF.

This sequence joins TRBV7-9 and TRBJ1-3; unclear D gene. The length of the CDR3 is 15 residues. V lost 5 bases to trimming and J lost 0 bases, with 11 bases between them. Germline CDR1 and CDR2: SEHNR and FQNEAQ (reference sequence). The CDR3 reads CASSPGSVSGNTIYF. Written as DNA, the CDR3 is TGTGCCAGCAGCCCCGGGAGCGTCTCTGGAAACACCATATATTTT.

The rearrangement uses TRBV4-1 and TRBJ1-1; maybe TRBD1 (5 bases). The CDR3 loop spans 13 amino acids. Germline-derived CDR1 and CDR2 are MGHRA and YSYEKL. V lost 4 bases and J lost 2, with 8 bases in between. CDR3 bases: TGCGCCAGCAGCCGGGGGGGAAACACTGAAGCTTTCTTT. Encoded protein: CASSRGGNTEAFF.